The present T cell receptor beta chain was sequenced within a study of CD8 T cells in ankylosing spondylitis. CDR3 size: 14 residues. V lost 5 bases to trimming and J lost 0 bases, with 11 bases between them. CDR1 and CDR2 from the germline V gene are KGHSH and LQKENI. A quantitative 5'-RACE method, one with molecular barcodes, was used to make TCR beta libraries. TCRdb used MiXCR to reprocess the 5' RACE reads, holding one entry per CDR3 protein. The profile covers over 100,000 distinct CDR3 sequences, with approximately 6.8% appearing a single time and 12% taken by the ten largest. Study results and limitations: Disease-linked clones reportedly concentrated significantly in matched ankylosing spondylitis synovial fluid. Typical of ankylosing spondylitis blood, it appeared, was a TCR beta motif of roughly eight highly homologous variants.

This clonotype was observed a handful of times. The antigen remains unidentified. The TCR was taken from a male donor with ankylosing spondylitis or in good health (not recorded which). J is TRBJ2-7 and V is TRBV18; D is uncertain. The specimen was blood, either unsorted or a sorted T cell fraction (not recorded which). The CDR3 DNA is TGTGCCAGCTCAGACCAGGTTCCCTCCTACGAGCAGTACTTC. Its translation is CASSDQVPSYEQYF.